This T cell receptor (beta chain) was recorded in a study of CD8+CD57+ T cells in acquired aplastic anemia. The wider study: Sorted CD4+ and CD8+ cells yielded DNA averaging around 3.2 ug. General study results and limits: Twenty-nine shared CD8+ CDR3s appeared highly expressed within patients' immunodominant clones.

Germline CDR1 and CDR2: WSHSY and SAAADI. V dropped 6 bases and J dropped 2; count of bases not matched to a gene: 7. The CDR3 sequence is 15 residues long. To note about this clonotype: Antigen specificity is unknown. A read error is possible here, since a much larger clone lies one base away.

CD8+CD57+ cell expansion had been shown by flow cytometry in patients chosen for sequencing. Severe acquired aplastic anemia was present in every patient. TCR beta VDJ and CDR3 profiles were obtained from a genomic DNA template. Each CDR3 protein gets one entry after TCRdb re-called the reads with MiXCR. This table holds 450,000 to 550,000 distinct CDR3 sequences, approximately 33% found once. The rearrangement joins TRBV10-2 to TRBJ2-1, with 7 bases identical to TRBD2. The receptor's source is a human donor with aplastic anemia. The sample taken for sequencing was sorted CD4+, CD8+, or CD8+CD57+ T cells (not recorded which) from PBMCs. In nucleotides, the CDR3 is TGCGCCAGCAGGGAGCGGGAATTGCCCTACAATGAGCAGTTCTTC. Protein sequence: CASRERELPYNEQFF.